Listed here are 24 T cell receptor beta chains from one sample, sequenced in a study of glioma-infiltrating T cells (dated by TCRdb to the mid-2010s). The instrument was an Illumina MiSeq. The iRepertoire nested amplicon-rescue multiplex PCR (arm-PCR) platform was used to amplify TCR alpha and beta CDR3 regions from RNA. TCRdb handled the public reads itself, with Q25 trimming in fastp and clone calling in MiXCR, and kept productive beta chains. Rows merge per CDR3 protein into single entries with the most common DNA and genes. The sample yields about 130,000 distinct CDR3 sequences; approximately 26% were counted once. The biggest ten clones account for approximately 26% of the sample. The sample consisted of glioma tissue, nonneoplastic brain tissue, or PBMCs (not recorded which). All receptors come from a human donor with low-grade glioma or glioblastoma, undergoing nonglioma brain surgery, or in good health (not recorded which).

V and J are TRBV24-1 and TRBJ2-1; TRBD2 matches at 9 bases. CDR1 KGHDR and CDR2 SFDVKD come from the germline V gene. This CDR3 has 15 amino acids. With V trimmed by 7 bases and J by 5 bases, 8 bases remained unmatched. CDR3 DNA: TGTGCCACCAGCCCCCAGCGGGGGGTGGACAATGAGCAGTTCTTC. As protein: CATSPQRGVDNEQFF.

The chain carries TRBV30 and TRBJ2-3; TRBD2 matches at 7 bases. V lost 3 bases, J lost 10 bases, and 7 bases stayed unmatched. This CDR3 has 12 amino acids. Germline-derived CDR1 and CDR2 are GTSNPN and SVGIG (reference sequence). In nucleotides, the CDR3 is TGTGCCTGGAGAGCCACTGGGAGGGCGCAGTATTTT. Encoded protein: CAWRATGRAQYF.

This clonotype turned up a few times. The V call is TRBV18, the J call TRBJ1-1; D is unresolved. The germline V and J ends were trimmed by 3 bases and 1 base, with 12 bases remaining between them. Looked up from germline, CDR1 is KGHSH and CDR2 is LQKENI. The CDR3 extends over 15 amino acids. The CDR3 DNA is TGTGCCAGCTCACCGCCAGGACTGAGGAACACTGAAGCTTTCTTT. This gives the protein CASSPPGLRNTEAFF.

This clonotype was seen more than once but under ten times. The CDR3 region is CASSLGGRKETQYF. The CDR3 DNA follows: TGTGCCAGCAGCCTAGGGGGGCGAAAAGAGACCCAGTACTTC. This chain uses TRBV7-8 with TRBJ2-5; D may correspond to TRBD1 or TRBD2 (6 bases each). The CDR3 has 14 amino acids. CDR1 and CDR2 (germline): SGHVS, FQNEAQ. Trimming removed 5 bases from V and 3 bases from J, with 13 bases in between.

The V gene is TRBV5-4, the J gene TRBJ1-6; 7 bases map to TRBD1. In germline, CDR1 is SGHNT, CDR2 YYREEE (reference sequence). This CDR3 has 19 residues. With 7 bases clipped from V and 0 bases from J, the junction kept 16 bases outside the gene matches. The CDR3 DNA follows: TGTGCCAGCTACGAGACCGCAACAGGGGCCCTCTCCTATAATTCACCCCTCCACTTT. Amino acids: CASYETATGALSYNSPLHF.

About this clonotype: This CDR3 is missing its conserved last phenylalanine or tryptophan, likely due to a read error. The chain has TRBV7-2 and TRBJ1-5; TRBD1 matches 8 bases. With 5 bases clipped from V and 2 bases from J, the junction kept 5 bases outside the gene matches. The CDR3 consists of 15 residues. Germline assignment: CDR1 SGHTA and CDR2 FQGNSA. In DNA, the CDR3 is TGTGCCAGCAGCAAAGGACAGGGACGCAATCAGCCCCAGCATTCT. This gives the protein CASSKGQGRNQPQHS.

This chain joins TRBV4-1 and TRBJ2-5; a possible D gene is TRBD1 (5 bases). V lost 0 bases and J lost 5, with 13 bases in between. This CDR3 is 15 amino acids long. The germline gives CDR1 MGHRA, CDR2 YSYEKL. The DNA for the CDR3 is TGCGCCAGCAGCCAAGATCATAGGACACGGGAGACCCAGTACTTC. Translating gives CASSQDHRTRETQYF.

The rearrangement joins TRBV14 to TRBJ1-1, with D uncertain. Germline CDR1 is SGHDN and CDR2 is FVKESK. CDR3 length: 16 amino acids. Trimming removed 4 bases at V and 3 bases at J, with 18 bases between. The CDR3 spells CASSLEEAIWDTEAFF. CDR3 sequence (DNA): TGTGCCAGCAGCCTCGAGGAAGCGATCTGGGACACTGAAGCTTTCTTT.

The chain is built from TRBV12-3 or TRBV12-4 and TRBJ1-1, with D tentatively TRBD1 (5 bases). Trimming cost V 10 bases and J 6 bases, with 9 bases left between them. This CDR3 has 10 amino acids. Here the CDR3 DNA reads TGTGCCACTGGGGGTGCTGAAGCTTTCTTT. Translated: CATGGAEAFF.

This clonotype has a count of ten or more. The chain links TRBV6-1 to TRBJ1-6; D unclear. Germline V lookup: CDR1 MNHNS, CDR2 SASEGT. V lost 7 bases to trimming and J lost 7 bases, with 17 bases between them. The CDR3 covers 15 residues. The CDR3 sequence: CASKPTRLGNSPLHF. The CDR3 region has the DNA TGTGCCAGCAAACCGACAAGACTGGGGAATTCACCCCTCCACTTT.

This clonotype was recorded a few times. V is TRBV2 and J is TRBJ2-7; D might be TRBD1 or TRBD2, each matching 5 bases. Germline V lookup: CDR1 SNHLY, CDR2 FYNNEI. The CDR3 totals 14 residues. Trimming took off 2 bases at V and 6 bases at J, with 14 bases between the two ends. CDR3: CASSESWGSAEQYV. The CDR3 DNA sequence: TGTGCCAGCAGTGAAAGTTGGGGGTCCGCCGAGCAGTACGTC.

The chain combines TRBV7-9 with TRBJ2-1; unclear D gene. CDR3 size: 11 residues. Deletions cut 2 bases from V and 14 bases from J, with 10 bases between. The V gene's germline CDR1 is SEHNR and CDR2 FQNEAQ (reference sequence). CDR3 protein: CASSLSDEKFF. For the CDR3, the DNA is TGTGCCAGCAGCTTATCGGACGAGAAGTTCTTC.

About this clonotype itself: It may be a read error: a sequence one base away is much more abundant. V is TRBV20-1 and J is TRBJ1-1; weak D call: TRBD1 (6 bases). CDR3 length: 15 residues. Germline values: CDR1 DFQATT, CDR2 SNEGSKA (reference sequence). CDR3 DNA sequence: TGCAGTGCTAGAGATCCTGGGGGACACATCACTGAAGCTTTATTT. Translated, it gives CSARDPGGHITEALF.

Turning to this clonotype: This may stem from a read error, because a much larger clone lies one nucleotide away. The chain joins TRBV20-1 to TRBJ1-6; D is uncertain. Trimming cost V 1 base and J 11 bases, with 6 bases left between them. Per the germline V gene, CDR1 is DFQATT and CDR2 is SNEGSKA (reference sequence). This CDR3 comprises 11 residues. The CDR3 region has the DNA TGCAGTGCTAGAGCCCGTCCACCCCTCCACTTT. It translates to CSARARPPLHF.

Turning to this clonotype: The junction departs from germline at one end; a sequencing error may be responsible. The chain has TRBV20-1 and TRBJ2-1; 11 bases align to TRBD2. Looked up from germline, CDR1 is DFQATT and CDR2 is SNEGSKA (reference sequence). The CDR3 consists of 12 residues. CDR3 region: CSTSGGDNEQFF. The DNA of the CDR3 is TGCAGTACTAGCGGGGGTGACAATGAGCAGTTCTTC.

The chain recombines TRBV12-3 or TRBV12-4 with TRBJ1-1; D is unresolved. This CDR3 comprises 14 residues. V lost 7 bases to trimming and J lost 3 bases, with 15 bases between them. The DNA of the CDR3 is TGTGCCAGCAAGACTGACCCGGGAGACACTGAAGCTTTCTTT. Translated, it gives CASKTDPGDTEAFF.

For the CDR3, the DNA is TGTGCCACCAGTGATCCCAGGGGACAAGAGACCCAGTACTTC. Its protein is CATSDPRGQETQYF. V gene TRBV24-1 combines with J gene TRBJ2-5; D may be TRBD1 (6 bases). CDR1 is KGHDR, CDR2 SFDVKD, per germline. CDR3 length: 14 residues. Trimming stripped 3 bases from V and 2 bases from J, with 9 bases between.

This clonotype was detected only a few times. This rearrangement joins TRBV3-1 to TRBJ2-3; TRBD2 agrees at 10 bases. V gave up 4 bases and J gave up 1 base; unmatched junction bases: 8. The germline V gene has CDR1 LGHDT and CDR2 YNNKEL (reference sequence). This CDR3 has 17 amino acids. This CDR3 is CASSLRTSGKGTDTQYF. The DNA of the CDR3 is TGTGCCAGCAGCCTTCGGACTAGCGGAAAAGGCACAGATACGCAGTATTTT.

The chain carries TRBV29-1 and TRBJ1-4; possible D gene TRBD1, 6 bases. CDR1 SQVTM and CDR2 ANQGSEA come from the germline V gene. Between the trimmed V and J ends, which lost 7 bases and 7 bases, there was a span of 16 bases. The CDR3 is 13 amino acids. The CDR3 DNA reads as TGCAGCGCCCGGGGGGGGGCTTGTGAAAAACTGTTTTTT. Translation gives CSARGGACEKLFF.

This clonotype showed up just a few times. This chain connects TRBV28 to TRBJ2-7; tentatively, D is TRBD1 or TRBD2 (5 bases each). Trimming took 9 bases from V and 5 from J, leaving 17 bases between them. CDR3 length: 13 residues. Germline V gene sequence: CDR1 MDHEN, CDR2 SYDVKM. The CDR3 nucleotides read TGTGCCAGTCGGACCGGGGCCGCGGACGAGCAGTACGTC. It yields the protein CASRTGAADEQYV.

This clonotype occurred a few times. The chain is built from TRBV5-4 and TRBJ2-3; 8 positions match TRBD2. Germline CDR1 reads SGHNT; CDR2 reads YYREEE (reference sequence). Trimming took 4 bases from V and 3 from J; bases not matched to a gene: 4. This CDR3 has 14 amino acids. In DNA, the CDR3 is TGTGCCAGCAGCACGGGACTAGTTACAGATACGCAGTATTTT. The encoded protein is CASSTGLVTDTQYF.

The genes are TRBV3-1 and TRBJ1-1, with 7 nucleotides matching TRBD1. This CDR3 is 15 amino acids long. V was clipped by 1 base and J by 1 base; unmatched bases: 3. Looked up from germline, CDR1 is LGHDT and CDR2 is YNNKEL (reference sequence). In DNA, the CDR3 is TGTGCCAGCAGCCAAGCGACAGGGTGGAACACTGAAGCTTTCTTT. Amino acid sequence: CASSQATGWNTEAFF.

This clonotype was seen ten or more times. The V and J genes are TRBV7-2 and TRBJ2-5, with D unresolved. The CDR3 spans 13 residues. Looked up from germline, CDR1 is SGHTA and CDR2 is FQGNSA. V lost 0 bases and J 1 base, leaving 3 bases between the germline ends. The DNA of the CDR3 is TGTGCCAGCAGCTTAGCCTTCCAAGAGACCCAGTACTTC. It specifies CASSLAFQETQYF. Complete variable domain (other parts from reference TRBV7-2 and TRBJ2-5): GAGVSQSPSNKVTEKGKDVELRCDPISGHTALYWYRQSLGQGLEFLIYFQGNSAPDKSGLPSDRFSAERTGGSVSTLTIQRTQQEDSAVYLCASSLAFQETQYFGPGTRLLVL.

Worth noting for this clonotype: One junction end does not reproduce the germline sequence, and a read error may be involved. This chain connects TRBV20-1 to TRBJ2-2, with a tentative D call TRBD1 (6 bases). The germline V gene encodes CDR1 DFQATT and CDR2 SNEGSKA (reference sequence). This CDR3 is built from 13 residues. The CDR3 spells CSASGTGTEELFF. CDR3 nucleotides: TGCAGTGCTAGCGGCACAGGGACCGAGGAGCTGTTTTTT.